These 10 T cell receptor beta chains came from one sample sequenced in a study of T cells in Graves' hyperthyroidism and ophthalmopathy. There were TCR beta CDR3 regions amplified from RNA transcripts. The TCR CDR3 first-round RT-PCR relied on the HTBI primer set. TCRdb used MiXCR to reprocess the multiplex PCR reads, holding one entry per CDR3 protein. This sample has 250,000 to 400,000 distinct CDR3 sequences; approximately 15% occur once, and the top ten carry approximately 35%. The sequencing input was blood. These receptor sequences come from a woman in her forties with Graves' ophthalmopathy.

This clonotype was recorded many times. The J gene is TRBJ2-5, the V gene TRBV7-8; D ambiguous. In germline, CDR1 is SGHVS, CDR2 FQNEAQ. This CDR3 has 13 residues. Trimming pared 5 bases from V and 3 bases from J, leaving 10 bases between. CDR3 DNA sequence: TGTGCCAGCAGCCCCGCCGAGAAAGAGACCCAGTACTTC. Its translation is CASSPAEKETQYF.

The chain links TRBV19 to TRBJ2-7; D not resolved. This CDR3 is built from 16 residues. V lost 5 bases, J lost 0 bases, and 17 bases lay in between. Germline lookup yields CDR1 LNHDA and CDR2 SQIVND (reference sequence). In nucleotides, the CDR3 is TGTGCCAGTAGTGCCGCCTGGGCTGTGAGCTCCTACGAGCAGTACTTC. Translating gives CASSAAWAVSSYEQYF.

This clonotype has at least ten counts. V gene TRBV6-1 combines with J gene TRBJ2-1; no reliable D call. V lost 4 bases and J 1 base, leaving 5 bases between the germline ends. Germline-derived CDR1 and CDR2 are MNHNS and SASEGT. The CDR3 totals 13 residues. The CDR3 loop is CASSGRSYNEQFF. The CDR3 DNA is TGTGCCAGCAGTGGACGGTCCTACAATGAGCAGTTCTTC.

The sample holds a few counts of this clonotype. The V call is TRBV14, the J call TRBJ2-1; TRBD2 aligns across 7 bases. Germline assignment: CDR1 SGHDN and CDR2 FVKESK. V was pared by 0 bases and J by 4 bases, with 9 bases of the junction left unmatched. The CDR3 totals 17 residues. This chain's CDR3 is CASSQDSGGRSYNEQFF. The CDR3 DNA is TGTGCCAGCAGCCAAGATTCTGGCGGGAGATCGTACAATGAGCAGTTCTTC.

This clonotype was counted many times. The chain is built from TRBV11-3 and TRBJ2-3, with a tentative D call TRBD2 (7 bases). The CDR3 totals 14 residues. Germline-derived CDR1 and CDR2 are SGHNT and YENEEA. The V end lost 6 bases, the J end lost 1 base, and 11 bases lay between the germline ends. CDR3 residues: CASSLGGGTDTQYF. CDR3 nucleotide sequence: TGTGCCAGCAGTCTAGGGGGGGGCACAGATACGCAGTATTTT.

This clonotype showed up many times. The chain has TRBV20-1 and TRBJ1-5; TRBD1 might be the D (6 bases). V was clipped by 0 bases and J by 5 bases, with 14 bases between them. This CDR3 region has 15 residues. The germline V gene encodes CDR1 DFQATT and CDR2 SNEGSKA (reference sequence). This CDR3 is CSARDLPGVDQPQHF. CDR3 DNA: TGCAGTGCTAGAGATTTGCCAGGGGTAGATCAGCCCCAGCATTTT.

There are many counts of this clonotype. One end of the junction does not line up with germline, which may come from a read error. The chain carries TRBV27 and TRBJ2-7, with D possibly being TRBD1 (6 bases). From germline, CDR1 is MNHEY and CDR2 SMNVEV (reference sequence). The CDR3 runs 15 residues. The chain's CDR3 is CASSISSRGDYEQYF. The CDR3 DNA sequence: TGTGCCAGCAGTATATCGAGCAGGGGAGACTACGAGCAGTACTTC.

This clonotype has at least ten counts. This chain uses TRBV6-2 or TRBV6-3 with TRBJ2-1; 13 bases fit TRBD2. The V and J ends lost 6 bases and 4 bases, in that order; junction bases with no gene match: 12. Germline V gene sequence: CDR1 MNHEY, CDR2 SVGEGT. This CDR3 is 18 amino acids long. CDR3 nucleotide sequence: TGTGCCAGCAGCGCTCCCAGACTAGCGGGGGGACTGTACAATGAGCAGTTCTTC. Amino acid sequence: CASSAPRLAGGLYNEQFF.

This clonotype was seen ten or more times. This chain uses TRBV19 with TRBJ1-1, with D hard to call. The length of the CDR3 is 17 residues. V lost 5 bases and J 1 base, leaving 20 bases between the germline ends. Germline V CDR1 and CDR2: LNHDA, SQIVND (reference sequence). The CDR3 protein is CASSPSGQPTTNTEAFF. The CDR3 bases are TGTGCCAGTAGTCCGTCGGGTCAACCTACGACGAACACTGAAGCTTTCTTT.

This clonotype was seen ten or more times. This chain links TRBV18 with TRBJ2-7, with 10 bases aligning to TRBD2. The germline CDR1 and CDR2 sequences are KGHSH and LQKENI. V dropped 4 bases and J dropped 2; count of bases not matched to a gene: 8. CDR3 size: 16 residues. The CDR3: CASSRKGTSATYEQYF. In DNA, the CDR3 is TGTGCCAGCTCACGTAAGGGGACTAGCGCGACCTACGAGCAGTACTTC.